This T cell receptor (beta chain) is drawn from a study of spatial heterogeneity in lung cancer. The wider study: A consistent excess of beta-chain over alpha-chain sequences was detected.

A single record per CDR3 protein comes from TCRdb applying MiXCR to the 5' RACE reads. The table lists about 38,000 distinct CDR3 sequences, under 9% of them singletons. In its sample, this clonotype was seen many times. What it binds is not known. Trimming took 4 bases from V and 1 from J, leaving 16 bases between them. Germline V CDR1 and CDR2: SGHVS, FQNEAQ. This CDR3 is built from 16 residues. Study results and caveats: Detection of ubiquitous tumor TCRs in blood was higher at resection than follow-up.

This sample's time point: blood at routine non-recurrence follow-up after resection. No cell sorting; template was whole RNA from tumor, lung tissue or PBMC. The chain joins TRBV7-8 to TRBJ2-5, with D possibly matching TRBD1 (5 bases). Sequenced here: PBMCs, sampled at follow-up. This sequence was found in a male donor with early-stage non-small cell lung cancer. Here the CDR3 reads CASSSPPGNIQETQYF. DNA for the CDR3: TGTGCCAGCAGCTCCCCTCCAGGGAACATCCAAGAGACCCAGTACTTC.